This T cell receptor (beta chain) was identified during a study of cytomegalovirus exposure and HLA in healthy donors. In its sample, this clone was seen a few times. No antigen is known for it. The CDR3 sequence is 13 residues long. Trimming shortened V by 6 bases and J by 4 bases, and 13 bases separated the two germline ends. The germline CDR1 and CDR2 sequences are SQVTM and ANQGSEA. Study-wide points: Among the CMV-associated chains, a few were confirmed in vitro as specific for CMV antigens.

Vbeta (60) and Jbeta (13) primers were used in the PCR. Repertoires were generated with immunoSEQ multiplex PCR, while TCRdb's copy carries only in-frame clones and drops some. There are under 90,000 clones in the sample; over 80% occur only once, and roughly 2.3% lies in the top ten. The rearrangement joins TRBV29-1 to TRBJ2-1; D may be TRBD2 (5 bases). Source material: PBMCs. The sequence was obtained from a man aged 18 to 29 in good health and CMV-seronegative. CDR3 in amino acids: CSVGVQLYNEQFF. The CDR3 DNA follows: TGCAGCGTCGGGGTCCAGTTATACAATGAGCAGTTCTTC.